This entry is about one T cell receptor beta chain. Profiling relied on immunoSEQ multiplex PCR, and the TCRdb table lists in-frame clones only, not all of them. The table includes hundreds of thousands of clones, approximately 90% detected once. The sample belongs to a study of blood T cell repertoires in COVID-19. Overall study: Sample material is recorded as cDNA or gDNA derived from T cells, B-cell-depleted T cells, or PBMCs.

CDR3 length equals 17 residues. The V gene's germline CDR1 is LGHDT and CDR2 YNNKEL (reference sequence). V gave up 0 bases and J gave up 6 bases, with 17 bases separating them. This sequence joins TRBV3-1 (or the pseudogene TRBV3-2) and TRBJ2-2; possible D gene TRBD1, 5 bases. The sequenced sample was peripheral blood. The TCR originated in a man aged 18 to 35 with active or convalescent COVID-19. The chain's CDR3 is CASSQDGGSGHSGELFF. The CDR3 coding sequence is TGTGCCAGCAGCCAAGATGGTGGGTCAGGGCACTCCGGGGAGCTGTTTTTT.